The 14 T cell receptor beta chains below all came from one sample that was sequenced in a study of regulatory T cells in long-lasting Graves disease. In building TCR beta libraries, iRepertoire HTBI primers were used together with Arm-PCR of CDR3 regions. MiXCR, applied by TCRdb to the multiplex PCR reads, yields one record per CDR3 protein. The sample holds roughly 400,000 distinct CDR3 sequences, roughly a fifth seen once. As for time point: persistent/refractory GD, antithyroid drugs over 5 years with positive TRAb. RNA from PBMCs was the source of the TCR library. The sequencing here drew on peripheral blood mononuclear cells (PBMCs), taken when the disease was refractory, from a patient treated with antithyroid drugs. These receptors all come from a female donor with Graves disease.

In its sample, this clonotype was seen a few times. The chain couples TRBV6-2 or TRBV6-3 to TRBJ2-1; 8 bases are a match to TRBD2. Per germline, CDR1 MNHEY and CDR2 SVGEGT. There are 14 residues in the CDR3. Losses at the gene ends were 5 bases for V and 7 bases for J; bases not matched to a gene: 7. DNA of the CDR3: TGTGCCAGCAGTGACATAGCGGGGCTTAATGAGCAGTTCTTC. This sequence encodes CASSDIAGLNEQFF.

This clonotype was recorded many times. The CDR3 loop reads CASSQVRVGIGGYTF. The CDR3 DNA reads TGTGCCAGCAGCCAAGTCAGGGTTGGAATCGGTGGCTACACCTTC. The chain carries TRBV14 and TRBJ1-2, with a possible D match to TRBD1 (5 bases). CDR1 is SGHDN, CDR2 FVKESK, per germline. Trimming removed 1 base at V and 7 bases at J, with 16 bases between. The CDR3 has 15 amino acids.

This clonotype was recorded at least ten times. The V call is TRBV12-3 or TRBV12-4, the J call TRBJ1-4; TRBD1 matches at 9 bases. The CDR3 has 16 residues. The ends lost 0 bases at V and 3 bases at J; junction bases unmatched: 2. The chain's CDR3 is CASSLARDRANEKLFF. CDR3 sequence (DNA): TGTGCCAGCAGTTTAGCAAGGGACAGGGCTAATGAAAAACTGTTTTTT.

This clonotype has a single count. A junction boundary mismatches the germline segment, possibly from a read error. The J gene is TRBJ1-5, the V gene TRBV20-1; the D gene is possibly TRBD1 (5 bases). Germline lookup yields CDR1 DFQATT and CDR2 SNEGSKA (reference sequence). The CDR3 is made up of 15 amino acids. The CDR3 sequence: CSTRATTGRNQPQHF. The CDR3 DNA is TGCAGTACTAGGGCTACGACGGGGCGGAATCAGCCCCAGCATTTT.

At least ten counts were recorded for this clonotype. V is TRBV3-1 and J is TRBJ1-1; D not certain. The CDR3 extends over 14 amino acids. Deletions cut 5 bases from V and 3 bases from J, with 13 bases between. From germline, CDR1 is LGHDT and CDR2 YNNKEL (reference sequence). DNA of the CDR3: TGTGCCAGCAGCTACTCGACCGACGACACTGAAGCTTTCTTT. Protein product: CASSYSTDDTEAFF.

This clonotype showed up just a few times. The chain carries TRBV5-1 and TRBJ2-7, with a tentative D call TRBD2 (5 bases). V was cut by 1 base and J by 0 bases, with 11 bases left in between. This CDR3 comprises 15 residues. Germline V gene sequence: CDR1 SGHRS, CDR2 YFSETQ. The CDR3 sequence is CASSLIGSDSYEQYF. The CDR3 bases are TGCGCCAGCAGCTTGATTGGTAGCGACTCCTACGAGCAGTACTTC.

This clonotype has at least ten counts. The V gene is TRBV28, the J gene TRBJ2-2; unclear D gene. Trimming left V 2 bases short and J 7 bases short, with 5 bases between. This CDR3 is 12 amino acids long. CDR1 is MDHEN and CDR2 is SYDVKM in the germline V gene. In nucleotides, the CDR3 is TGTGCCAGCAGTTTAGGGGTCGGGGAGCTGTTTTTT. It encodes CASSLGVGELFF.

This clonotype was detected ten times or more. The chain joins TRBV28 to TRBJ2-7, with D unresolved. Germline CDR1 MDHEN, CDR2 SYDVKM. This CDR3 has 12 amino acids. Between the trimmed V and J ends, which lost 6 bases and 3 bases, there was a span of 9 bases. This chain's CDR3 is CASRMGNYEQYF. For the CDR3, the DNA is TGTGCCAGCAGAATGGGGAACTACGAGCAGTACTTC.

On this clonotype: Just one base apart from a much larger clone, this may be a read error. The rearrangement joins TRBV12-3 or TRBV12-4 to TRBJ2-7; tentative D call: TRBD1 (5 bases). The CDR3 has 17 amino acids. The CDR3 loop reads CVSSFGGRAIISYEQYF. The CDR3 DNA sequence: TGTGTCAGCAGTTTTGGCGGCAGGGCCATTATTTCCTACGAGCAGTACTTC.

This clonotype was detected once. The CDR3 DNA reads TGTGCCAGCAGTTACACGGCGGGAGGGGGCTACAATGAGCAGTTCTTC. This gives the protein CASSYTAGGGYNEQFF. The chain uses TRBV6-2 or TRBV6-3 and TRBJ2-1; 9 positions agree with TRBD2. The J segment lost 3 bases and the V segment lost 2 bases, leaving 5 bases of the junction unmatched. The CDR3 runs to 16 residues. CDR1 is MNHEY and CDR2 is SVGEGT in the germline V gene.

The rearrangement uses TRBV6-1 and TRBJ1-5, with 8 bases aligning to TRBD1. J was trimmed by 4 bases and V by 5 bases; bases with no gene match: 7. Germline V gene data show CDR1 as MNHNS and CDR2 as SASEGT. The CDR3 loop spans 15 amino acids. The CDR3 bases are TGTGCCAGCAGTATACAGGGGGGAGGTAATCAGCCCCAGCATTTT. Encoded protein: CASSIQGGGNQPQHF.

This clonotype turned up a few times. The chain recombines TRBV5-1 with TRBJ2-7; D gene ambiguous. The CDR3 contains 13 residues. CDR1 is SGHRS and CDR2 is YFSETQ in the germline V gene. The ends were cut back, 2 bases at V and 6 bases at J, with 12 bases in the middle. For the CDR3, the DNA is TGCGCCAGCAGCTTATTCAGCGATGCCGAGCAGTACTTC. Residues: CASSLFSDAEQYF.

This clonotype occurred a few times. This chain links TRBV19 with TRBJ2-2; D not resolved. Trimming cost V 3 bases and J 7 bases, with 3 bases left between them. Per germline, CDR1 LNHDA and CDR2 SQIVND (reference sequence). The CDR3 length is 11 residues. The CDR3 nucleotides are TGTGCCAGTAGTATGGTCGGGGAGCTGTTTTTT. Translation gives CASSMVGELFF.

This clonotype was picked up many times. CDR3 region: CASSQGSPVYNSPLHF. In nucleotides, the CDR3 is TGTGCCAGCAGCCAGGGCAGCCCCGTCTATAATTCACCCCTCCACTTT. The rearrangement uses TRBV3-1 and TRBJ1-6; no reliable D call. The germline V gene encodes CDR1 LGHDT and CDR2 YNNKEL (reference sequence). The CDR3 loop spans 16 amino acids. The V end was cut by 3 bases, the J end by 3 bases, with 12 bases between.